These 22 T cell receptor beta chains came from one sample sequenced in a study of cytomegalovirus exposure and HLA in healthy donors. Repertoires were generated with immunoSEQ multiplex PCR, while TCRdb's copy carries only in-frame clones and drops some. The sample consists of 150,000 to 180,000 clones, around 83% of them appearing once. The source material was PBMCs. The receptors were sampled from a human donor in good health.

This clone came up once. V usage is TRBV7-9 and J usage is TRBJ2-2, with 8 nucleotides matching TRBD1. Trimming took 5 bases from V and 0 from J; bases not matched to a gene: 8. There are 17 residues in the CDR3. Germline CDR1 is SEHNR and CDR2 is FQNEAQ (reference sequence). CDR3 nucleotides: TGTGCCAGCAGCCGGGACAGGCTTACCGCGAACACCGGGGAGCTGTTTTTT. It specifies CASSRDRLTANTGELFF.

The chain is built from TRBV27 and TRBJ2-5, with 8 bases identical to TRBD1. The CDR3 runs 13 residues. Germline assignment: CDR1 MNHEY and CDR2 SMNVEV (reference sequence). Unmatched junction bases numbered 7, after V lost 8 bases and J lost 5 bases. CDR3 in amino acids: CASGRGRVETQYF. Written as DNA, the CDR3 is TGTGCCAGCGGCAGGGGGCGCGTGGAGACCCAGTACTTC.

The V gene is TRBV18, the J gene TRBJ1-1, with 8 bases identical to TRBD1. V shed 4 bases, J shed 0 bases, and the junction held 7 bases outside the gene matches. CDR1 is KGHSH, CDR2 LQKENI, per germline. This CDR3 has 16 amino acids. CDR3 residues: CASSLGQGDMNTEAFF. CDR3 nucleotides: TGTGCCAGCTCACTCGGACAGGGCGACATGAACACTGAAGCTTTCTTT.

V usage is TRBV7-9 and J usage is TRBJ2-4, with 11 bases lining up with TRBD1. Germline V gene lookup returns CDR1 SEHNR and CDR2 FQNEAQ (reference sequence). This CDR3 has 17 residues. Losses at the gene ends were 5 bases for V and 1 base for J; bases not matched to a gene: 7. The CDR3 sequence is CASSPRRDRGAKNIQYF. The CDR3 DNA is TGTGCCAGCAGCCCCCGCCGGGACAGGGGGGCCAAAAACATTCAGTACTTC.

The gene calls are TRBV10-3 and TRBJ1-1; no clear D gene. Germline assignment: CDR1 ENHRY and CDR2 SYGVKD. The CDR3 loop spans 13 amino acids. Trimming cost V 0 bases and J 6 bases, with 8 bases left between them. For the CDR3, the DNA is TGTGCCATCAGTGAGTCGACTCGGGCTGAAGCTTTCTTT. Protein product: CAISESTRAEAFF.

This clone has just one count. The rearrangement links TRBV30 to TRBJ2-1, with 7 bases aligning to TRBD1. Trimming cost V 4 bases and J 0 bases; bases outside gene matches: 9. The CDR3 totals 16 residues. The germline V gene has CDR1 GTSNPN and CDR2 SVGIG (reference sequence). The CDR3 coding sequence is TGTGCCTGGACCCTACAGGGGAAGGGCTCCTACAATGAGCAGTTCTTC. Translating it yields CAWTLQGKGSYNEQFF. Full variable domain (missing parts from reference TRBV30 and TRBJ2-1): SQTIHQWPATLVQPVGSPLSLECTVEGTSNPNLYWYRQAAGRGLQLLFYSVGIGQISSEVPQNLSASRPQDRQFILSSKKLLLSDSGFYLCAWTLQGKGSYNEQFFGPGTRLTVL.

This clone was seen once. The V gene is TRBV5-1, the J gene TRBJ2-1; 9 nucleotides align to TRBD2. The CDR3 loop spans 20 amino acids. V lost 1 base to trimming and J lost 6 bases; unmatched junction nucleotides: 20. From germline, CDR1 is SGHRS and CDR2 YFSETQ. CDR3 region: CASSLWFSGSPNLRGNEQFF. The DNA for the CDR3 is TGCGCCAGCAGCTTGTGGTTTAGCGGGAGCCCCAACCTGCGCGGCAATGAGCAGTTCTTC.

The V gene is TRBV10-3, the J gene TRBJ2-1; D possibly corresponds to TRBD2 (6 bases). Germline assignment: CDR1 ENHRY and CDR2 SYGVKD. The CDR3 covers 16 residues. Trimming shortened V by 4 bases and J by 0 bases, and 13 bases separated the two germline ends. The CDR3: CAISGGDRSSYNEQFF. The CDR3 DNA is TGTGCCATCAGTGGGGGGGACCGGAGCTCCTACAATGAGCAGTTCTTC.

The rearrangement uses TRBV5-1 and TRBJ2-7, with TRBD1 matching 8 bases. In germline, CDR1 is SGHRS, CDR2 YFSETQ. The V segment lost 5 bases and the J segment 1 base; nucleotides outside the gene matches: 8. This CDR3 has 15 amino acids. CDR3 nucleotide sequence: TGCGCCAGCAGACCCCGGGACAGGTTGTCCTACGAGCAGTACTTC. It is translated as CASRPRDRLSYEQYF.

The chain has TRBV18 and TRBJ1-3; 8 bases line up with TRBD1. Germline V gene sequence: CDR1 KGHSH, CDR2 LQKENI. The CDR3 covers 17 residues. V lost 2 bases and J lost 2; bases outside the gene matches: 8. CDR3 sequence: CASSPFPGGSAGNTIYF. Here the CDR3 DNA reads TGTGCCAGCTCACCATTTCCAGGGGGCTCGGCTGGAAACACCATATATTTT.

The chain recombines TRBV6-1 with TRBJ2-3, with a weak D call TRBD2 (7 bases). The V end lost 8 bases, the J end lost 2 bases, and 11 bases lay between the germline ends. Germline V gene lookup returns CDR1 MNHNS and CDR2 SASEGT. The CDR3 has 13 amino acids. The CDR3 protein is CASLRGATDTQYF. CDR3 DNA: TGTGCCAGCCTTCGGGGGGCCACAGATACGCAGTATTTT.

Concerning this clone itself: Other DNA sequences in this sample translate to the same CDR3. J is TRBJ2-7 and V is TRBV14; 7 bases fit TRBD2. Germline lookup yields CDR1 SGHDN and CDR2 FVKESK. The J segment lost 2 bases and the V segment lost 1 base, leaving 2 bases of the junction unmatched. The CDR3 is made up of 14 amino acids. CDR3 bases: TGTGCCAGCAGCCAAGGCCGGGGGGCCTACGAGCAGTACTTC. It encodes CASSQGRGAYEQYF.

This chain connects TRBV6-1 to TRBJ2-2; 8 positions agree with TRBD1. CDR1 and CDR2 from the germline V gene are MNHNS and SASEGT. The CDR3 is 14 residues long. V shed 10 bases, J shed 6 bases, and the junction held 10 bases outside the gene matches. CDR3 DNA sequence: TGTGCCACCAGGACAGGGAAATTGTCCGGGGAGCTGTTTTTT. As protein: CATRTGKLSGELFF.

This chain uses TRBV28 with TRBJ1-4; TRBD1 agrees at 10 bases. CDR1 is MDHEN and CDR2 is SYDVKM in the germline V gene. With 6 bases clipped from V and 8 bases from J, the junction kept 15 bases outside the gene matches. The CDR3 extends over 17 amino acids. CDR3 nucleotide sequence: TGTGCCAGCAGGACCGGGACAGGGGTTGAGGATCGCGAAAAACTGTTTTTT. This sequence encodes CASRTGTGVEDREKLFF.

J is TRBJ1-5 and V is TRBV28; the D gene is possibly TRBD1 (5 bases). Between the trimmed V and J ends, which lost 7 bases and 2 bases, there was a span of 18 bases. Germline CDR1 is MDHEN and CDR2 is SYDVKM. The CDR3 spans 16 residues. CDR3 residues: CASKRGRAYGNQPQHF. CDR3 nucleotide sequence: TGTGCCAGCAAAAGGGGCAGGGCATACGGCAATCAGCCCCAGCATTTT.

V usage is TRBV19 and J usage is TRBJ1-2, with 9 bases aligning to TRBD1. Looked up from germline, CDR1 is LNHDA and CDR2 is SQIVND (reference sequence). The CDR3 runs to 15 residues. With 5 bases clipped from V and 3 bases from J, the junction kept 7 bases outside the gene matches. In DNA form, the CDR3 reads TGTGCCAGTAGTTCGGGACAGGGCAGACACTATGGCTACACCTTC. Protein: CASSSGQGRHYGYTF.

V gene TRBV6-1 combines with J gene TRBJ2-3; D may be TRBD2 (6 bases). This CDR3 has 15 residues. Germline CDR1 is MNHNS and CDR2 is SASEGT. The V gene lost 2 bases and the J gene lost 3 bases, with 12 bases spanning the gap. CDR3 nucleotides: TGTGCCAGCAGTGAACTAGATGGAGGGACAGATACGCAGTATTTT. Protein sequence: CASSELDGGTDTQYF.

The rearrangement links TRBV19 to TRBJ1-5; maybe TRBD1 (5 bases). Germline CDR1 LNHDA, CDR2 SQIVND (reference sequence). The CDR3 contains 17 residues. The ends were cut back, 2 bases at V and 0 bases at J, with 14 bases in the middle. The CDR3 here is CASSIRARGDSNQPQHF. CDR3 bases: TGTGCCAGTAGTATAAGAGCCCGGGGGGATAGCAATCAGCCCCAGCATTTT.

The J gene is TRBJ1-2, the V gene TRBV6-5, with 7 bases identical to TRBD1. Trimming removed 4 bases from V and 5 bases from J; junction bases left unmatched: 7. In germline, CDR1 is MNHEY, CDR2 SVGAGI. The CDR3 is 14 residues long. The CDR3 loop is CASSFRDSTYGYTF. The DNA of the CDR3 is TGTGCCAGCAGTTTCCGGGACAGCACATATGGCTACACCTTC.

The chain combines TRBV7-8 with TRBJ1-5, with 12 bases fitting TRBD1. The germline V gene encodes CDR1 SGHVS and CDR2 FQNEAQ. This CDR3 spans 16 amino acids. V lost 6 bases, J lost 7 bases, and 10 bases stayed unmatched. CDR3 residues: CASRFGTGGAGQPQHF. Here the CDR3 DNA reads TGTGCCAGCAGATTTGGGACAGGGGGCGCGGGACAGCCCCAGCATTTT.

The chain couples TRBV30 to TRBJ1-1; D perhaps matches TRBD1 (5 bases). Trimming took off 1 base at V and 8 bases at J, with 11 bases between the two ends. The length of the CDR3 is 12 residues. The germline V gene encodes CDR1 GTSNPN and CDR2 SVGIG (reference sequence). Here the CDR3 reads CAWSGLDREAFF. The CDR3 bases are TGTGCCTGGAGTGGGTTAGACAGAGAAGCTTTCTTT.

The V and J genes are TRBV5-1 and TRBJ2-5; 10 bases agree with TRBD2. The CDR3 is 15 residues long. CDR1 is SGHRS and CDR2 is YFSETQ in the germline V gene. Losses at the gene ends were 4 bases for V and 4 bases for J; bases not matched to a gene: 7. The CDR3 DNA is TGCGCCAGCAGCCGCTGGAGCGGGGGGGCAGAGACCCAGTACTTC. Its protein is CASSRWSGGAETQYF.